This T cell receptor beta chain appears in the sequencing data of a study of vaccination effects on CD4 cells after COVID-19. Pools of viral peptides were used by the ViraFEST assay to expand antigen-specific CD4+ T cells ahead of sequencing. The culture ran for 10 days before CD4+ T cells were isolated. Nucleocapsid antibody tests were negative, and the vaccine recipients had no prior SARS-CoV-2 infection. CDR1 and CDR2 (germline): SGHNT, YENEEA. The CDR3 has 14 amino acids. V was clipped by 0 bases and J by 5 bases, with 9 bases between them. This clone occurred once. Its specificity is not known. Sequenced by immunoSEQ multiplex PCR; TCRdb stores in-frame clones only, minus some. Of some 70,000 clones listed, 80% are singletons.

J is TRBJ2-3 and V is TRBV11-3; D might be TRBD2 (6 bases). Specimen: CD4+ T cells from PBMCs cultured with SARS-CoV-2 spike peptides, collected before COVID-19 vaccination. This TCR was recovered from a human donor who received a COVID-19 vaccine. Here the CDR3 reads CASSLEGGLDTQYF. Here the CDR3 DNA reads TGTGCCAGCAGCTTAGAGGGGGGTTTAGATACGCAGTATTTT.